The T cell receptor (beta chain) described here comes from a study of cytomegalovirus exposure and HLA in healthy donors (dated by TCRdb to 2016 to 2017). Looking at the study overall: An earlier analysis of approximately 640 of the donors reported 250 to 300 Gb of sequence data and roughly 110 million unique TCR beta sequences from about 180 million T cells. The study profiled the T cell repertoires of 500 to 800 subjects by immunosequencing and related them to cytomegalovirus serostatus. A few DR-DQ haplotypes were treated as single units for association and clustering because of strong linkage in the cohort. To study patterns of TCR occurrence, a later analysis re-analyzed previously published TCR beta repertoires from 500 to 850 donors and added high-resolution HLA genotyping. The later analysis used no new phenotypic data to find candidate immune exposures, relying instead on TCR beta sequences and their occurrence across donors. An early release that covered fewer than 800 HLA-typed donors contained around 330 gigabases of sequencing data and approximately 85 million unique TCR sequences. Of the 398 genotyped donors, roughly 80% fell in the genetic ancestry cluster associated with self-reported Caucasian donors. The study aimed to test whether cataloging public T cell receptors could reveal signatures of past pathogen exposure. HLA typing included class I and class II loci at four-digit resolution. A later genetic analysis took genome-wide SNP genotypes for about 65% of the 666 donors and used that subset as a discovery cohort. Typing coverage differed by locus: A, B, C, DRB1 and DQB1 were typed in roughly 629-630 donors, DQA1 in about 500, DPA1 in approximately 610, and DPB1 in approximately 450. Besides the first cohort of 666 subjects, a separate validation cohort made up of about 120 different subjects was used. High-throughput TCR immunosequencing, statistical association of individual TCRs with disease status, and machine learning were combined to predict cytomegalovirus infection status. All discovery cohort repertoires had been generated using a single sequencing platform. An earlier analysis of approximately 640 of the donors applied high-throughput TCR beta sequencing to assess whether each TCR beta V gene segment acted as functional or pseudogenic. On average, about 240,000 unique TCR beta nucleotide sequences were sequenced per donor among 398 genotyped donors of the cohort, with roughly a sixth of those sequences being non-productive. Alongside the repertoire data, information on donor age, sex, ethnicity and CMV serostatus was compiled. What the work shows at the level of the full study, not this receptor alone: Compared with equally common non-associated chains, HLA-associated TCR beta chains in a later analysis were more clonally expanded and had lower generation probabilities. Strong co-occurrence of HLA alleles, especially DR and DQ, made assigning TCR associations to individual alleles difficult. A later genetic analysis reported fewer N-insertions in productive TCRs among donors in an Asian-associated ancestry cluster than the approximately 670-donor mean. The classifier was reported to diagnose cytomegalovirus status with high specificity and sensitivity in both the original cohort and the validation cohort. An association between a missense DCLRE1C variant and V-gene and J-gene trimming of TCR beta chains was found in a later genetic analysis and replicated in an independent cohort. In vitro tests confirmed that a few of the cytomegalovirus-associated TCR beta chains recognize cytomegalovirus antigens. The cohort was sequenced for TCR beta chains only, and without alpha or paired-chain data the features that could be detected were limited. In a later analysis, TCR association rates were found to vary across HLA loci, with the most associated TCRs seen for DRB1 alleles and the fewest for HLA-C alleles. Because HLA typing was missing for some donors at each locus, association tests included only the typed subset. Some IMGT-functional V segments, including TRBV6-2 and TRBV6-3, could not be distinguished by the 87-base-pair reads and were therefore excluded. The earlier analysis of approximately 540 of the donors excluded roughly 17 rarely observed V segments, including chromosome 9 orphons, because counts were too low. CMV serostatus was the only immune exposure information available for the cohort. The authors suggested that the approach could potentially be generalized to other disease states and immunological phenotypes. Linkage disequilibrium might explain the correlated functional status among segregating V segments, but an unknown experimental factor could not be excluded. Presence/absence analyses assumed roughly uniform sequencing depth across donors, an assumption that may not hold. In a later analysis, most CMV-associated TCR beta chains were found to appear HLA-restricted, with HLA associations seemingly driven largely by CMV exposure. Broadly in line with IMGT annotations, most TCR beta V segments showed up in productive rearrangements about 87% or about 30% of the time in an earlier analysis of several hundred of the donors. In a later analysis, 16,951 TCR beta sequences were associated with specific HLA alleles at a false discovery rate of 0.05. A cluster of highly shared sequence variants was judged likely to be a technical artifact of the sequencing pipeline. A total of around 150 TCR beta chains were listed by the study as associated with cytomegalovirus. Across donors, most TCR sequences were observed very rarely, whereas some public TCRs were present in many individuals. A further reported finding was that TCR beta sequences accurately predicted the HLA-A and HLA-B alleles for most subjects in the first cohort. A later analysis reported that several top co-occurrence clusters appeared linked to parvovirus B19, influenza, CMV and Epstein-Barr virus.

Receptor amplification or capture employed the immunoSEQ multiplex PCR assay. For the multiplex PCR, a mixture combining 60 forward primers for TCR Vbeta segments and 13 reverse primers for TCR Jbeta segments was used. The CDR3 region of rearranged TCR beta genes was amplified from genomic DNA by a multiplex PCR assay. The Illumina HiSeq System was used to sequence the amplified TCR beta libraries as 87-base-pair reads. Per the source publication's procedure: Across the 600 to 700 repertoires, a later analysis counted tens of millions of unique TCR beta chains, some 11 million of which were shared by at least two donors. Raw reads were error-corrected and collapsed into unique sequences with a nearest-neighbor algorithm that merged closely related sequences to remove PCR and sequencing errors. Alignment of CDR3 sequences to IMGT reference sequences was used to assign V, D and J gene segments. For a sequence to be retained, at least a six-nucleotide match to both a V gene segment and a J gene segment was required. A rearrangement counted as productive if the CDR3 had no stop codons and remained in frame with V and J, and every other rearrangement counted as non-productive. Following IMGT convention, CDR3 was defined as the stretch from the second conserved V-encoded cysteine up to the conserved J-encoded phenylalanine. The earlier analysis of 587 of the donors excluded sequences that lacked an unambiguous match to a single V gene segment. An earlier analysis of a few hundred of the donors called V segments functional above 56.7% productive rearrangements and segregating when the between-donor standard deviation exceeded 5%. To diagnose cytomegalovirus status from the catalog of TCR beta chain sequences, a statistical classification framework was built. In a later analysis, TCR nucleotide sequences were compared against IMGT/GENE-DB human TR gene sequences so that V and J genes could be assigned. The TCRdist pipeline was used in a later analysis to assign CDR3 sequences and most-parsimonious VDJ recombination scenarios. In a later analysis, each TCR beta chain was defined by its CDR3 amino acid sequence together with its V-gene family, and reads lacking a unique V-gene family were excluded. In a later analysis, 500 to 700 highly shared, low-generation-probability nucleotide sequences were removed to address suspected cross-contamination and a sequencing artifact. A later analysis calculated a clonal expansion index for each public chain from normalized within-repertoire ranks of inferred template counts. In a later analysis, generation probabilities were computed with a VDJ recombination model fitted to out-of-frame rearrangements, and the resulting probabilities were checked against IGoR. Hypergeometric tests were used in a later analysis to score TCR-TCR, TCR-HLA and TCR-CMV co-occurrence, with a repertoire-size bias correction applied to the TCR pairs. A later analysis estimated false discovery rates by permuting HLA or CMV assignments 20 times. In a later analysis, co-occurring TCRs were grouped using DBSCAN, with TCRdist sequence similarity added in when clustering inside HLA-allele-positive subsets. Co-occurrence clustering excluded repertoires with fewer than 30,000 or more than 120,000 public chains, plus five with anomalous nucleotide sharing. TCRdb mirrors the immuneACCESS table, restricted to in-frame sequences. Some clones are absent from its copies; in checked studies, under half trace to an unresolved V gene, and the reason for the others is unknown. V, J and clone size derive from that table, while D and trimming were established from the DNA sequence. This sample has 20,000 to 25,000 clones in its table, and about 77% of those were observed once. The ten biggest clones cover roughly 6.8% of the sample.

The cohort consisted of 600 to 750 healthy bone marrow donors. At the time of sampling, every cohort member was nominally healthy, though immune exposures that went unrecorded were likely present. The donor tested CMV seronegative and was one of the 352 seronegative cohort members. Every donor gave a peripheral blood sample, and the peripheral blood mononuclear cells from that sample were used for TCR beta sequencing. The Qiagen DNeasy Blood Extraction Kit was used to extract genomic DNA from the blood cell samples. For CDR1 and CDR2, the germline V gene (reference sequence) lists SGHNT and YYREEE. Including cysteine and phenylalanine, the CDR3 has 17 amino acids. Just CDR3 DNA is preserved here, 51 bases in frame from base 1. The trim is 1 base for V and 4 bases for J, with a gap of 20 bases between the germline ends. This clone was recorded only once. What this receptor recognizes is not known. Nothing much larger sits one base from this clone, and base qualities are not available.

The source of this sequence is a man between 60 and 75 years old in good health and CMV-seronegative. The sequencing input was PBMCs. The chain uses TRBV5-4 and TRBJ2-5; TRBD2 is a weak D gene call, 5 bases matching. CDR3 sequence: CASSLRLADGVLETQYF. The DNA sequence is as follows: TGTGCCAGCAGCTTGCGACTTGCCGACGGGGTTCTAGAGACCCAGTACTTC.